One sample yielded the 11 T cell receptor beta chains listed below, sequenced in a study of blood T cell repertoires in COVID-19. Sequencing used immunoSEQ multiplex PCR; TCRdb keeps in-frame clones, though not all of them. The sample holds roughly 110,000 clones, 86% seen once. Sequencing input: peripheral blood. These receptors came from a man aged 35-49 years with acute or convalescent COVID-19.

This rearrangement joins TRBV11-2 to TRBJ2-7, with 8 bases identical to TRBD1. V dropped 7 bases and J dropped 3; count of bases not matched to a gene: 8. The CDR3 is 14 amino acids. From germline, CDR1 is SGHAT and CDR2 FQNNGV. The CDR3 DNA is TGTGCCAGCAACTACCGTGGACAGGGCTACGAGCAGTACTTC. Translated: CASNYRGQGYEQYF.

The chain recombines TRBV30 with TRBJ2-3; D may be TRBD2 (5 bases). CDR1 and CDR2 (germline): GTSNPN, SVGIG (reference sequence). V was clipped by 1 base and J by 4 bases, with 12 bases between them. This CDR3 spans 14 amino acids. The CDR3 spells CAWSASPGADTQYF. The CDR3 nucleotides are TGTGCCTGGAGTGCCTCCCCCGGGGCAGATACGCAGTATTTT. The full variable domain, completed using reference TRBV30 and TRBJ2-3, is SQTIHQWPATLVQPVGSPLSLECTVEGTSNPNLYWYRQAAGRGLQLLFYSVGIGQISSEVPQNLSASRPQDRQFILSSKKLLLSDSGFYLCAWSASPGADTQYFGPGTRLTVL.

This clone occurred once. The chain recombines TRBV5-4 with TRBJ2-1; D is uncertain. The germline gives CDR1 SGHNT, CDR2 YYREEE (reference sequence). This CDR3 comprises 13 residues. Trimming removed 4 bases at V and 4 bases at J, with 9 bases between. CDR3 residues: CASSRAGYNEQFF. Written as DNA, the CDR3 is TGTGCCAGCAGCCGCGCCGGTTACAATGAGCAGTTCTTC.

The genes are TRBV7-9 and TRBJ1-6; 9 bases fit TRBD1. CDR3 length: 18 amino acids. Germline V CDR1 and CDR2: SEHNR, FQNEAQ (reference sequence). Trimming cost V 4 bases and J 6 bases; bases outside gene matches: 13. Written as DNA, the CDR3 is TGTGCCAGCAGCTCAAGGGGACAGGGTGTGGGTGGTAATTCACCCCTCCACTTT. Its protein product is CASSSRGQGVGGNSPLHF. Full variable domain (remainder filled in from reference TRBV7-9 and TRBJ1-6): DTGVSQNPRHKITKRGQNVTFRCDPISEHNRLYWYRQTLGQGPEFLTYFQNEAQLEKSRLLSDRFSAERPKGSFSTLEIQRTEQGDSAMYLCASSSRGQGVGGNSPLHFGNGTRLTVT.

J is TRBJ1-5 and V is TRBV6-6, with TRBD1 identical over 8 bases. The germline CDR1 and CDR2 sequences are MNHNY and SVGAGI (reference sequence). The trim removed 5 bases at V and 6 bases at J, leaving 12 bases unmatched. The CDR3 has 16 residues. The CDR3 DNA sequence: TGTGCCAGCAGTCCCCCCGGGACAGGCCCTTCTCAGCCCCAGCATTTT. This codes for CASSPPGTGPSQPQHF.

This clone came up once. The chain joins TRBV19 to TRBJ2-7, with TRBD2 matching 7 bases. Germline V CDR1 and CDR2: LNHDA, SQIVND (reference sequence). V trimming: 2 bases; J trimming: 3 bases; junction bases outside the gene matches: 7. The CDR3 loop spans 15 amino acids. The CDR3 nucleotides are TGTGCCAGTAGTATATCGGCGGGAGTGCTCTACGAGCAGTACTTC. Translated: CASSISAGVLYEQYF.

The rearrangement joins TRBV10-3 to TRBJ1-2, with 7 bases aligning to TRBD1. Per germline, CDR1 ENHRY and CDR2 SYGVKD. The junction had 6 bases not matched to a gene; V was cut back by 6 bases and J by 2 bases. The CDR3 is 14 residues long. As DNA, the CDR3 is TGTGCCATCAGGCAAAAGACAGGGAACTATGGCTACACCTTC. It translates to CAIRQKTGNYGYTF.

The CDR3 DNA reads as TGTGCCATCTCTACAGGAGACTCTGGGGCCAACGTCCTGACTTTC. Protein: CAISTGDSGANVLTF. The chain combines TRBV10-3 with TRBJ2-6, with D perhaps matching TRBD1 (5 bases). CDR1 is ENHRY and CDR2 is SYGVKD in the germline V gene. The length of the CDR3 is 15 residues. V dropped 8 bases and J dropped 0 bases, with 11 bases sitting between them.

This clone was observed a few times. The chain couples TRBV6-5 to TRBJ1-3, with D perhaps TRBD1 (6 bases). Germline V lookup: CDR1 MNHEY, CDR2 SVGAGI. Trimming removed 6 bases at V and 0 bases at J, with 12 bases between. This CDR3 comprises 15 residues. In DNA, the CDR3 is TGTGCCAGCAGGAGACAGGTTTTCTCTGGAAACACCATATATTTT. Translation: CASRRQVFSGNTIYF.

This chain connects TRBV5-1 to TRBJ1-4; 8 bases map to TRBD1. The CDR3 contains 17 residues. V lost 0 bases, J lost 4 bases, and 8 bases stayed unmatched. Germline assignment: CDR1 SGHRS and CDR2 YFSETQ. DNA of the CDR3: TGCGCCAGCAGCTTGGGGACAGGGAGCGGAGGTAATGAAAAACTGTTTTTT. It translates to CASSLGTGSGGNEKLFF. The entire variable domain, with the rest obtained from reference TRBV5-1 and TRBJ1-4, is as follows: KAGVTQTPRYLIKTRGQQVTLSCSPISGHRSVSWYQQTPGQGLQFLFEYFSETQRNKGNFPGRFSGRQFSNSRSEMNVSTLELGDSALYLCASSLGTGSGGNEKLFFGSGTQLSVL.

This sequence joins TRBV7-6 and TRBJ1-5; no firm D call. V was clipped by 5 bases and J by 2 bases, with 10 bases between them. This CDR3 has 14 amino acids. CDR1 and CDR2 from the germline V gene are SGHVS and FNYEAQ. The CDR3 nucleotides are TGTGCCAGCAGCCCCACGGCGGGCAATCAGCCCCAGCATTTT. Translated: CASSPTAGNQPQHF.